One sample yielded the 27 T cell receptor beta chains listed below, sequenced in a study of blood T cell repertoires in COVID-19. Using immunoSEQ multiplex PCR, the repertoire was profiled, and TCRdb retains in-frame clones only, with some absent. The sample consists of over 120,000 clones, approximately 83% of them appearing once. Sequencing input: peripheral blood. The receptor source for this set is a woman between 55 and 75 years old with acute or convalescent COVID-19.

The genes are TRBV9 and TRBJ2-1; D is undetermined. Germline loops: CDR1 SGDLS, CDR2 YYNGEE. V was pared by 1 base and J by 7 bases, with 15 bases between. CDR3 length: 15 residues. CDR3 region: CASSVFEAVGNEQFF. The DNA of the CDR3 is TGTGCCAGCAGCGTATTTGAGGCAGTTGGGAATGAGCAGTTCTTC.

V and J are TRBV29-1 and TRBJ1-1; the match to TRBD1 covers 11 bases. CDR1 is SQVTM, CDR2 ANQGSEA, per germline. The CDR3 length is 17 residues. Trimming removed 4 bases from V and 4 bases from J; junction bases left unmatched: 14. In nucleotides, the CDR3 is TGCAGCGTTGTGGTTTGGGACAGGGGGACGATGAGCACTGAAGCTTTCTTT. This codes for CSVVVWDRGTMSTEAFF. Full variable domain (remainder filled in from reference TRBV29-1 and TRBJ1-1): SAVISQKPSRDICQRGTSLTIQCQVDSQVTMMFWYRQQPGQSLTLIATANQGSEATYESGFVIDKFPISRPNLTFSTLTVSNMSPEDSSIYLCSVVVWDRGTMSTEAFFGQGTRLTVV.

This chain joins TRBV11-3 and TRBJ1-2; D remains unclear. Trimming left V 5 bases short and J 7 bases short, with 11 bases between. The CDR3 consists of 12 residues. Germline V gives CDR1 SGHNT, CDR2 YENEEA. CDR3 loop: CASSRSGSGYTF. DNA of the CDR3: TGTGCCAGCAGCCGGAGTGGGAGTGGCTACACCTTC.

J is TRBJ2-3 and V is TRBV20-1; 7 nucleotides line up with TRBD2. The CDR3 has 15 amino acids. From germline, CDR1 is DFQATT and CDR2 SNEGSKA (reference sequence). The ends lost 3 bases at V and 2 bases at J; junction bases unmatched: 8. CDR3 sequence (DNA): TGCAGTGCTAGTGTTCCCGGGACTAACACAGATACGCAGTATTTT. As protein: CSASVPGTNTDTQYF.

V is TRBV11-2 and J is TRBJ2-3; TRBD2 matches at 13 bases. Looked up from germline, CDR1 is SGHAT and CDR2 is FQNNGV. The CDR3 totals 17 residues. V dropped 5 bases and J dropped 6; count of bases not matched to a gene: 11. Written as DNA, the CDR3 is TGTGCCAGCAGCGAACAAGGGACTAGCGGGATAAGTGATACGCAGTATTTT. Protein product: CASSEQGTSGISDTQYF.

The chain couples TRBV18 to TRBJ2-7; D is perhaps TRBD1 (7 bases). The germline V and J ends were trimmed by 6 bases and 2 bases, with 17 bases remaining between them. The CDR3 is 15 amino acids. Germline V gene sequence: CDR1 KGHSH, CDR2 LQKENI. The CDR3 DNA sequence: TGTGCCAGCTCCAGCCAGCAGGGGGGCCCCTACGAGCAGTACTTC. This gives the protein CASSSQQGGPYEQYF.

CDR3 nucleotide sequence: TGTGCCAGCAGCCCGACAGATTACACTGAAGCTTTCTTT. Its protein product is CASSPTDYTEAFF. V is TRBV7-8 and J is TRBJ1-1, with D tentatively TRBD1 (5 bases). The CDR3 covers 13 residues. CDR1 is SGHVS and CDR2 is FQNEAQ in the germline V gene. Trimming took off 5 bases at V and 3 bases at J, with 10 bases between the two ends.

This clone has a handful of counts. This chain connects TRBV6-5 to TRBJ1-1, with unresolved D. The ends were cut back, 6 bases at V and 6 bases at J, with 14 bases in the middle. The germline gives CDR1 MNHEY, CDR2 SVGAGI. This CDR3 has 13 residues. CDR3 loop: CASSPHAVPEAFF. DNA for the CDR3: TGTGCCAGCAGCCCACATGCGGTCCCTGAAGCTTTCTTT.

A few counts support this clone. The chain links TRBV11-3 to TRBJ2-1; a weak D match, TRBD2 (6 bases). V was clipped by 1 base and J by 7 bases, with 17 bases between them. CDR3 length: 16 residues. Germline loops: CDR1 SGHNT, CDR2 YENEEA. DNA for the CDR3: TGTGCCAGCAGCTTAGGGGATCTGAGTGGAGGGAATGAGCAGTTCTTC. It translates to CASSLGDLSGGNEQFF.

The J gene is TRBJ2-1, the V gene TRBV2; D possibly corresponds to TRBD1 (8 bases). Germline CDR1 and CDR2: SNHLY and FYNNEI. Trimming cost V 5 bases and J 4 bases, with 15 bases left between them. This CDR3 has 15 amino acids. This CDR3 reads CASSPGQGGYNEQFF. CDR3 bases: TGTGCCAGCAGTCCTGGACAGGGAGGGTACAATGAGCAGTTCTTC. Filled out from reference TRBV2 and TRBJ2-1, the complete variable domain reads EPEVTQTPSHQVTQMGQEVILRCVPISNHLYFYWYRQILGQKVEFLVSFYNNEISEKSEIFDDQFSVERPDGSNFTLKIRSTKLEDSAMYFCASSPGQGGYNEQFFGPGTRLTVL.

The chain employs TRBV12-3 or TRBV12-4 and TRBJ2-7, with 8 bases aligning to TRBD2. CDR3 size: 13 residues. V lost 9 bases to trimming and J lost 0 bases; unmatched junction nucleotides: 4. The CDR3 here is CASGREGSYEQYF. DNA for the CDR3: TGTGCCAGTGGACGGGAGGGCTCCTACGAGCAGTACTTC.

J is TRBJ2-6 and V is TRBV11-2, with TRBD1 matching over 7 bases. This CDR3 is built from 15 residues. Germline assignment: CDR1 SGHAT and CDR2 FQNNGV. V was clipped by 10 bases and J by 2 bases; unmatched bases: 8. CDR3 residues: CATLKGGAGANVLTF. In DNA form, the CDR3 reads TGTGCCACCCTCAAAGGGGGCGCTGGGGCCAACGTCCTGACTTTC.

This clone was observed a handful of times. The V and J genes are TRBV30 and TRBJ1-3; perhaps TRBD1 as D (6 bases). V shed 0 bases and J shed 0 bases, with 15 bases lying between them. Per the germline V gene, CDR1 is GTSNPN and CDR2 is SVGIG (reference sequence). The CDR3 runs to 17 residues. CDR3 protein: CAWSVVGGGLSGNTIYF. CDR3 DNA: TGTGCCTGGAGTGTGGTCGGGGGGGGCCTCTCTGGAAACACCATATATTTT.

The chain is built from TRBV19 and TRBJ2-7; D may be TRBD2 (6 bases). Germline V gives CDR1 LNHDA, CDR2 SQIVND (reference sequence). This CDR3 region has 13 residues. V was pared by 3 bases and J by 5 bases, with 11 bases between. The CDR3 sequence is CASSMWGEDEQYF. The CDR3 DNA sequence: TGTGCCAGTAGTATGTGGGGGGAAGACGAGCAGTACTTC.

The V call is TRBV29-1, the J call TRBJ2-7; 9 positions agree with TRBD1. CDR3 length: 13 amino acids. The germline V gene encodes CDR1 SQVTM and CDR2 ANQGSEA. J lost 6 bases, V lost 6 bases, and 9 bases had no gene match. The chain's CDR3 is CSVEQGALGEQYF. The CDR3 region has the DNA TGCAGCGTGGAACAGGGGGCGCTGGGCGAGCAGTACTTC.

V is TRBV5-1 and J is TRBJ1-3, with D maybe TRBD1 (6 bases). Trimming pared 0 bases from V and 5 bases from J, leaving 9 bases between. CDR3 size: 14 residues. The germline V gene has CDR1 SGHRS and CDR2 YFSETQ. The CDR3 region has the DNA TGCGCCAGCAGCTTGGGGGACACACGAAACACCATATATTTT. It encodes CASSLGDTRNTIYF. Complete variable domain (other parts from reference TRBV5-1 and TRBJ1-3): KAGVTQTPRYLIKTRGQQVTLSCSPISGHRSVSWYQQTPGQGLQFLFEYFSETQRNKGNFPGRFSGRQFSNSRSEMNVSTLELGDSALYLCASSLGDTRNTIYFGEGSWLTVV.

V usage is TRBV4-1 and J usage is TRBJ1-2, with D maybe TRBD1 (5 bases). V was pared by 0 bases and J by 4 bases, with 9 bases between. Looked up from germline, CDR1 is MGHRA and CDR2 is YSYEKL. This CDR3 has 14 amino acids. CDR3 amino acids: CASSQDYQGYGYTF. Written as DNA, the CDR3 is TGCGCCAGCAGCCAAGATTATCAGGGCTATGGCTACACCTTC.

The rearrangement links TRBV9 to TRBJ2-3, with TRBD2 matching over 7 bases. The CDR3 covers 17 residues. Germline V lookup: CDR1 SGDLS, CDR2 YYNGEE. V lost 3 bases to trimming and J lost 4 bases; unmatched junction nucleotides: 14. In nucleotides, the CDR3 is TGTGCCAGCAGCGGAAGGTGGGAGGGCCTACGATCAGATACGCAGTATTTT. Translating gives CASSGRWEGLRSDTQYF.

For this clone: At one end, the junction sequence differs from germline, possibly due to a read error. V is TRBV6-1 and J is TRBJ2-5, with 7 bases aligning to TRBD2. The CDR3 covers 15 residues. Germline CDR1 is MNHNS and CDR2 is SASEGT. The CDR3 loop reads CASSEAGLSQETQYF. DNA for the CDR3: TGTGCCAGCAGCGAAGCGGGACTTAGTCAAGAGACCCAGTACTTC.

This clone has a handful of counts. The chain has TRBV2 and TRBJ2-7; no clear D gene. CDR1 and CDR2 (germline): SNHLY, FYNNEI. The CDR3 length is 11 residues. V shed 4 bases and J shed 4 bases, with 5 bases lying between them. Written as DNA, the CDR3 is TGTGCCAGCAGTGTAAATTACGAGCAGTACTTC. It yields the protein CASSVNYEQYF. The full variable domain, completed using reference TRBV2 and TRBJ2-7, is EPEVTQTPSHQVTQMGQEVILRCVPISNHLYFYWYRQILGQKVEFLVSFYNNEISEKSEIFDDQFSVERPDGSNFTLKIRSTKLEDSAMYFCASSVNYEQYFGPGTRLTVT.

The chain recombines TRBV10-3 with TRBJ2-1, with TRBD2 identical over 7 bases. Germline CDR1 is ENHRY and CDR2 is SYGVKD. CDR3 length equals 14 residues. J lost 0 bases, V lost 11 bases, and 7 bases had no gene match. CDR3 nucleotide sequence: TGTGCCTCACACCGGGACTACTCCTACAATGAGCAGTTCTTC. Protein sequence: CASHRDYSYNEQFF.

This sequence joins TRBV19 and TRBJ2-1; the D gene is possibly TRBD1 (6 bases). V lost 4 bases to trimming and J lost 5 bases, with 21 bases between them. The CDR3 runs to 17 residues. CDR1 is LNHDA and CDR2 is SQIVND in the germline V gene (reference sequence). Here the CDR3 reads CASSRQSGTNAHNEQFF. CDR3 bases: TGTGCCAGTAGTAGACAGTCCGGGACAAACGCCCACAATGAGCAGTTCTTC.

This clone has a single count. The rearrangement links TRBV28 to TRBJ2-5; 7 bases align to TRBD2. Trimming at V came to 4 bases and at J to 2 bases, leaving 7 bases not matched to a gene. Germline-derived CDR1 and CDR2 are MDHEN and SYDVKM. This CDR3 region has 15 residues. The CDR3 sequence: CASSSGGSRQETQYF. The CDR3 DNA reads TGTGCCAGCAGTTCGGGGGGTTCCCGGCAAGAGACCCAGTACTTC.

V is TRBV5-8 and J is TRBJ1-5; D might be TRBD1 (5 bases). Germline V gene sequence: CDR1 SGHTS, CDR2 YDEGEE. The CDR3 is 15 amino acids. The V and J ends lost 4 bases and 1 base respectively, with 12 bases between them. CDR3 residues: CASSRDRSSNQPQHF. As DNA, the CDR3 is TGTGCCAGCAGCCGCGACAGAAGCAGCAATCAGCCCCAGCATTTT.

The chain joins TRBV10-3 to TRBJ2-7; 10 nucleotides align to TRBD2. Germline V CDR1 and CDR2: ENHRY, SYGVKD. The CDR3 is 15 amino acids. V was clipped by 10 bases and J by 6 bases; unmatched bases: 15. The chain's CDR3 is CATLPSGRSGSEQYF. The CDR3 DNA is TGTGCCACCTTGCCTAGCGGGAGATCAGGTAGCGAGCAGTACTTC.

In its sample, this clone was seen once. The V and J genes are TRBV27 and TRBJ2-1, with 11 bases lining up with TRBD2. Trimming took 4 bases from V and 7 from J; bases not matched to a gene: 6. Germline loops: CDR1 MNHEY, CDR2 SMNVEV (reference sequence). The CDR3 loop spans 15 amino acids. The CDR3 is CASSYLAGGPNEQFF. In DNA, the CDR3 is TGTGCCAGCAGTTACCTAGCGGGAGGCCCTAATGAGCAGTTCTTC.

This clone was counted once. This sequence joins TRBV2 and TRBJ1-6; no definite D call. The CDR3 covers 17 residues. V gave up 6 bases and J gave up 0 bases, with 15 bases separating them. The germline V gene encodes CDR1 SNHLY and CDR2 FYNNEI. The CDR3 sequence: CASSAAPSGSYNSPLHF. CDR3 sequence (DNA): TGTGCCAGCAGCGCGGCTCCCAGCGGCTCCTATAATTCACCCCTCCACTTT.